These T cell receptor beta chains were read from a single sample in a study of T cell repertoires in cytomegalovirus infection. These receptors are not linked to any known antigen. TCRdb processed the reads anew with MiXCR; each CDR3 protein has one entry. The data contain about half a million distinct CDR3 sequences, around 35% of them singletons. Sequencing used cultured PBMCs, obtained from culture after CMV antigen stimulation. The receptor set was obtained from a human donor in good health (CMV status not recorded). Some clones in this sample may be carry-over from other donors' samples. Each CDR3 is given with its conserved first and last residue. Fields, in order: V gene, D gene, CDR3 length, J gene, CDR3 protein. The D gene is left open where the match is weak.

>TRBV7-2|TRBD1|14|TRBJ1-4
CASSRGTGDEKLFF
>TRBV7-6|TRBD2|16|TRBJ2-5
CASSSEAGTSIKTQYF
>TRBV6-2/TRBV6-3|.|12|TRBJ1-4
CASGAIPEKLFF
>TRBV10-3|.|15|TRBJ2-1
CAILDTLSSYNEQFF
>TRBV10-3|.|14|TRBJ2-1
CAISEASPTGEQFF
>TRBV7-3|.|13|TRBJ2-1
CASSLTGVREQFF
>TRBV6-2/TRBV6-3|.|18|TRBJ1-5
CASSYQSTGRPTRQPQHF
>TRBV4-1|TRBD1|14|TRBJ1-4
CASSLYRGGEKLFF
>TRBV6-1|.|11|TRBJ1-2
CASSVGFGYTF
>TRBV6-6|TRBD1|16|TRBJ2-5
CASTLRQGPSGETQYF
>TRBV24-1|TRBD2|14|TRBJ2-3
CATSDLREREMKYF
>TRBV18|.|13|TRBJ1-1
CASSPPGRTEAFF
>TRBV19|TRBD2|16|TRBJ2-1
CASSIIAGLSYNEQFF
>TRBV11-3|.|13|TRBJ1-5
CASSHRPDQPQHF
>TRBV27|.|17|TRBJ2-6
CASSRSPPRSGANVLTF
>TRBV7-2|.|14|TRBJ1-3
CASSGDNTGNTIYF
>TRBV6-6|.|15|TRBJ2-6
CAHSGLAGQAGVLTF